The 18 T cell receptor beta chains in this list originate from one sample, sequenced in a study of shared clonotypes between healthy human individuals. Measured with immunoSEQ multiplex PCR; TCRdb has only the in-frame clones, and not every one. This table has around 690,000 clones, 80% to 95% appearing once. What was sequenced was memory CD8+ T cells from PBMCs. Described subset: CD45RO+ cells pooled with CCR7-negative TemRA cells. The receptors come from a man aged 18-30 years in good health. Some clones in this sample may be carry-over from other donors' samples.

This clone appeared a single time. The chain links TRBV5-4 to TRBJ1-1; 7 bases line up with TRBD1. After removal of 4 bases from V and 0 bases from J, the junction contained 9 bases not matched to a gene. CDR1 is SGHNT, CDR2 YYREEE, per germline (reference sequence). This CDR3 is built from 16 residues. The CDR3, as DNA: TGTGCCAGCAGCCCCTGGGACAGAACTATGAACACTGAAGCTTTCTTT. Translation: CASSPWDRTMNTEAFF.

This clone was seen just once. The CDR3 DNA reads TGTGCCAGTAGCCCCGGGGGCCCCCCAGGGGGCGCGTCTGGCTACACCTTC. This encodes CASSPGGPPGGASGYTF. J is TRBJ1-2 and V is TRBV19; the match to TRBD1 covers 8 bases. The CDR3 covers 17 residues. Trimming removed 6 bases from V and 7 bases from J; junction bases left unmatched: 19. Looked up from germline, CDR1 is LNHDA and CDR2 is SQIVND (reference sequence).

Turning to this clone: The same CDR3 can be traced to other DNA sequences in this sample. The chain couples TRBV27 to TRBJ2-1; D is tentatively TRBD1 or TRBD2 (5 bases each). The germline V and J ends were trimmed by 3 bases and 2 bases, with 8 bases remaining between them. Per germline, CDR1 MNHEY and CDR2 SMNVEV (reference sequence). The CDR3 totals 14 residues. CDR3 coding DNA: TGTGCCAGCAGTTTTGGGGGAGCCTACAATGAGCAGTTCTTC. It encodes CASSFGGAYNEQFF.

The CDR3 sequence is CASSLRTFPYGYTF. The CDR3 region has the DNA TGTGCCAGCAGCCTCAGGACGTTTCCCTATGGCTACACCTTC. The chain uses TRBV5-4 and TRBJ1-2; the D is unclear. This CDR3 contains 14 residues. Trimming shortened V by 4 bases and J by 4 bases, and 14 bases separated the two germline ends. Germline CDR1 SGHNT, CDR2 YYREEE (reference sequence).

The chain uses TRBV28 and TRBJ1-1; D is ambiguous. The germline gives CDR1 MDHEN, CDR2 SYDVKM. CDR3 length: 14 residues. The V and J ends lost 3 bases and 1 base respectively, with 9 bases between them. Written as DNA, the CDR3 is TGTGCCAGCAGTTTTTCTGGAGCGAACACTGAAGCTTTCTTT. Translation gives CASSFSGANTEAFF.

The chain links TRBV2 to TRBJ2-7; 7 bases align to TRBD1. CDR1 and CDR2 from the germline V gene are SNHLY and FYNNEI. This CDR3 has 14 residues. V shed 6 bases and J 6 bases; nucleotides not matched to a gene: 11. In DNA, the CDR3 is TGTGCCAGCAGCTCAGGGGGACGAGTAGTCGAGCAGTACTTC. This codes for CASSSGGRVVEQYF.

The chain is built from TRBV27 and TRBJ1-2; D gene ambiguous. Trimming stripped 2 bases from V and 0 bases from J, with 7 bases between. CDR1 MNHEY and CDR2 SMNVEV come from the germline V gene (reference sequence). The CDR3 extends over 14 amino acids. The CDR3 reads CASSLVGANYGYTF. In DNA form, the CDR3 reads TGTGCCAGCAGTTTAGTTGGAGCTAACTATGGCTACACCTTC.

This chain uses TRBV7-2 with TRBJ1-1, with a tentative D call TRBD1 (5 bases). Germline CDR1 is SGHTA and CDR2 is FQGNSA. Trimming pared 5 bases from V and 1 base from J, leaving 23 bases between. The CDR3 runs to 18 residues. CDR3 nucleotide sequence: TGTGCCAGCAGCCCCGTATCAGGGTATCAGGGATCGAACACTGAAGCTTTCTTT. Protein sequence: CASSPVSGYQGSNTEAFF.

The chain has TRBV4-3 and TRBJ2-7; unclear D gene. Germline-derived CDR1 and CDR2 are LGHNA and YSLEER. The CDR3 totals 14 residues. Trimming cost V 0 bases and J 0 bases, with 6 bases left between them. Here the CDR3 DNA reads TGCGCCAGCAGCCAAGACAGCGACTCCTACGAGCAGTACTTC. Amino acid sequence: CASSQDSDSYEQYF.

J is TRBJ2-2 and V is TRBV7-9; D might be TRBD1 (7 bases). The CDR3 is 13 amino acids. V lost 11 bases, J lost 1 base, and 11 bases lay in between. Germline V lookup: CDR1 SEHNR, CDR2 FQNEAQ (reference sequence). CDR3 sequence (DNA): TGTGCCCCAGGGGGGAGGAACACCGGGGAGCTGTTTTTT. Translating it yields CAPGGRNTGELFF.

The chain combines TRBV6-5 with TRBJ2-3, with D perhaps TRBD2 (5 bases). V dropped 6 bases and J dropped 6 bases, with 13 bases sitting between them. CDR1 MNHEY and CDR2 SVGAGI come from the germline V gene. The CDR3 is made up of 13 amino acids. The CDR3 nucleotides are TGTGCCAGCAGCTCCGGACTGCCCGATACGCAGTATTTT. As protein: CASSSGLPDTQYF.

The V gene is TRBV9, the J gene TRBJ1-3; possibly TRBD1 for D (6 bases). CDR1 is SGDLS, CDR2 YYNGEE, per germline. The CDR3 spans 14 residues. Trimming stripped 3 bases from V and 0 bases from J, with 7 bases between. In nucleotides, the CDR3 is TGTGCCAGCAGCGCGGACAGCTCTGGAAACACCATATATTTT. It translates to CASSADSSGNTIYF. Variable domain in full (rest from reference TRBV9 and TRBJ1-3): DSGVTQTPKHLITATGQRVTLRCSPRSGDLSVYWYQQSLDQGLQFLIQYYNGEERAKGNILERFSAQQFPDLHSELNLSSLELGDSALYFCASSADSSGNTIYFGEGSWLTVV.

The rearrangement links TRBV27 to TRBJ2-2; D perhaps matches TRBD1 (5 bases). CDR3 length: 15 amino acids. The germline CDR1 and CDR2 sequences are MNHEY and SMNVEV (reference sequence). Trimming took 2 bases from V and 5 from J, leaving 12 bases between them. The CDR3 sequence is CASSLIGAATGELFF. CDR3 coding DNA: TGTGCCAGCAGTTTAATTGGGGCTGCGACCGGGGAGCTGTTTTTT.

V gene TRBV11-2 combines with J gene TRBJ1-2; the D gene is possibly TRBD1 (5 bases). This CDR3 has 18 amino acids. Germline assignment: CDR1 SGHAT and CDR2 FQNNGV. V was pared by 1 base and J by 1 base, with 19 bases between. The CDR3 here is CASSLGPSVQGHNYGYTF. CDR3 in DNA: TGTGCCAGCAGCTTAGGGCCTTCGGTGCAGGGCCATAACTATGGCTACACCTTC.

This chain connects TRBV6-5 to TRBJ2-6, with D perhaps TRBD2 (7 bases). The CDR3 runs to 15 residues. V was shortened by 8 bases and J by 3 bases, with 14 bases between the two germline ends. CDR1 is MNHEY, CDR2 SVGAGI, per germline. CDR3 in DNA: TGTGCCAGCGGACTGGGGGGGCTTGGGGCCAACGTCCTGACTTTC. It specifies CASGLGGLGANVLTF.

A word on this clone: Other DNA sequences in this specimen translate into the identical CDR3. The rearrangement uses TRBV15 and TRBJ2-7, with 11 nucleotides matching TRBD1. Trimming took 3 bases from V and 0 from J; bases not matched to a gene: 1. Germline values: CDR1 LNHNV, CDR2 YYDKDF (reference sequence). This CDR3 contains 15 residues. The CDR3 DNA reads TGTGCCACCAGCAGGGGGACAGGGGGCTCCTACGAGCAGTACTTC. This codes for CATSRGTGGSYEQYF.

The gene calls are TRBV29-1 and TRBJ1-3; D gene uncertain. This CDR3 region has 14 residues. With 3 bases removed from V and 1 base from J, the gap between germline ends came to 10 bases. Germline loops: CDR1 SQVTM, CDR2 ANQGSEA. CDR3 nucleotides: TGCAGCGTTGAGACTACAGTATCTGGAAACACCATATATTTT. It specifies CSVETTVSGNTIYF.

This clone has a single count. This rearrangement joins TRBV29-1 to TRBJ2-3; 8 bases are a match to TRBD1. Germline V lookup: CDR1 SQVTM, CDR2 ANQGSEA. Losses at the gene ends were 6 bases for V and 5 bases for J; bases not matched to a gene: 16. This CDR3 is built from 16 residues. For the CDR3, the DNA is TGCAGCGTCGGAACTAGCAGGGGGCGCGTTATAGATACGCAGTATTTT. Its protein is CSVGTSRGRVIDTQYF.